Shown below are 21 T cell receptor beta chains from a single sample sequenced in a study of blood T cell repertoires in COVID-19. Profiling relied on immunoSEQ multiplex PCR, and the TCRdb table lists in-frame clones only, not all of them. Altogether around 150,000 clones are present, more than 60% being singletons, with the ten largest covering approximately 9%. The sequenced material came from peripheral blood. All receptors derive from a woman aged 45-65 years with active or convalescent COVID-19.

This chain connects TRBV28 to TRBJ2-1, with 8 bases aligning to TRBD2. The CDR3 is made up of 16 amino acids. The junction had 9 bases not matched to a gene; V was cut back by 5 bases and J by 3 bases. The V gene's germline CDR1 is MDHEN and CDR2 SYDVKM. In nucleotides, the CDR3 is TGTGCCAGCAGTACCGCTTCTGCGGGAGGCTACAATGAGCAGTTCTTC. Protein product: CASSTASAGGYNEQFF. The full variable domain, its missing parts supplied by reference TRBV28 and TRBJ2-1, is DVKVTQSSRYLVKRTGEKVFLECVQDMDHENMFWYRQDPGLGLRLIYFSYDVKMKEKGDIPEGYSVSREKKERFSLILESASTNQTSMYLCASSTASAGGYNEQFFGPGTRLTVL.

This clone came up once. The chain recombines TRBV4-3 with TRBJ1-2; 8 nucleotides match TRBD1. The CDR3 sequence is 14 residues long. The V gene end was trimmed by 4 bases and the J gene end by 1 base; junction bases not matched to a gene: 2. Germline V gene data show CDR1 as LGHNA and CDR2 as YSLEER. The CDR3 DNA is TGCGCCAGCAGCCGGGACAGGAGTAACTATGGCTACACCTTC. Amino acid sequence: CASSRDRSNYGYTF.

The chain combines TRBV4-3 with TRBJ2-1, with 7 bases that match TRBD1. CDR1 and CDR2 (germline): LGHNA, YSLEER. This CDR3 contains 13 residues. The J segment lost 9 bases and the V segment lost 4 bases, leaving 6 bases of the junction unmatched. DNA for the CDR3: TGCGCCAGCAGCCCTGTATCAGGGGGTGAGCAGTTCTTC. Translating gives CASSPVSGGEQFF.

The V gene is TRBV19, the J gene TRBJ2-1; a possible D gene is TRBD2 (5 bases). This CDR3 is 15 amino acids long. V gave up 7 bases and J gave up 6 bases, with 19 bases separating them. Germline V gene lookup returns CDR1 LNHDA and CDR2 SQIVND (reference sequence). Written as DNA, the CDR3 is TGTGCCAGTACTAGCCACTCTAGCAACCCCAATGAGCAGTTCTTC. This translates into CASTSHSSNPNEQFF.

The chain links TRBV3-1 (or the pseudogene TRBV3-2) to TRBJ1-2; 8 bases line up with TRBD1. The germline V gene has CDR1 LGHDT and CDR2 YNNKEL (reference sequence). The J segment lost 7 bases and the V segment lost 1 base, leaving 8 bases of the junction unmatched. The CDR3 has 15 residues. CDR3 DNA sequence: TGTGCCAGCAGCCAAGCCGGACAGGGAGAGAGTGGCTACACCTTC. It yields the protein CASSQAGQGESGYTF.

This clone was observed a few times. This chain connects TRBV5-5 to TRBJ1-6; unclear D gene. This CDR3 contains 14 residues. Germline V gives CDR1 SGHKS, CDR2 YYEKEE (reference sequence). V gave up 1 base and J gave up 10 bases, with 12 bases separating them. DNA for the CDR3: TGTGCCAGCAGCTTGTGGCAGGAAAGCTCACCCCTCCACTTT. It specifies CASSLWQESSPLHF.

The V call is TRBV28, the J call TRBJ2-7, with D perhaps TRBD2 (5 bases). CDR1 and CDR2 (germline): MDHEN, SYDVKM. V lost 8 bases and J 4 bases, leaving 21 bases between the germline ends. The CDR3 has 15 residues. The CDR3 DNA reads as TGTGCCAGCGGAACGAATCGTGGGAGAGGATACGAGCAGTACTTC. Translated: CASGTNRGRGYEQYF.

The chain links TRBV30 to TRBJ2-1; D is undetermined. CDR3 length equals 12 residues. V was pared by 3 bases and J by 6 bases, with 9 bases between. Germline V gene lookup returns CDR1 GTSNPN and CDR2 SVGIG (reference sequence). CDR3 protein: CAWSQFINEQFF. For the CDR3, the DNA is TGTGCCTGGAGCCAGTTTATCAATGAGCAGTTCTTC.

The V gene is TRBV3-1 (or the pseudogene TRBV3-2), the J gene TRBJ1-4; tentatively, D is TRBD1 (5 bases). The length of the CDR3 is 14 residues. Trimming cost V 5 bases and J 8 bases, with 15 bases left between them. CDR1 and CDR2 (germline): LGHDT, YNNKEL (reference sequence). The CDR3 region is CASSGGIVSEKLFF. CDR3 nucleotide sequence: TGTGCCAGCAGCGGGGGGATCGTCTCGGAAAAACTGTTTTTT.

The chain combines TRBV10-3 with TRBJ2-5, with 10 nucleotides matching TRBD1. The CDR3 sequence is 14 residues long. Germline assignment: CDR1 ENHRY and CDR2 SYGVKD. V trimming: 4 bases; J trimming: 5 bases; junction bases outside the gene matches: 4. The CDR3 DNA is TGTGCCATCAGTGCCCCGGGACAGGGGGAGACCCAGTACTTC. As protein: CAISAPGQGETQYF.

V is TRBV7-2 and J is TRBJ1-2, with 8 bases fitting TRBD1. CDR3 length: 13 amino acids. Germline CDR1 and CDR2: SGHTA and FQGNSA. V lost 4 bases, J lost 4 bases, and 2 bases stayed unmatched. The CDR3 spells CASSSGQAYGYTF. CDR3 nucleotides: TGTGCCAGCAGCTCGGGACAGGCCTATGGCTACACCTTC.

This clone showed up just a few times. The gene calls are TRBV9 and TRBJ2-3, with 10 positions matching TRBD2. Germline assignment: CDR1 SGDLS and CDR2 YYNGEE. The V gene end was trimmed by 0 bases and the J gene end by 0 bases; junction bases not matched to a gene: 13. The CDR3 loop spans 20 amino acids. The CDR3 reads CASSVENSGGPTPSTDTQYF. In DNA form, the CDR3 reads TGTGCCAGCAGCGTAGAGAATAGCGGGGGGCCAACTCCTAGCACAGATACGCAGTATTTT.

The genes are TRBV28 and TRBJ2-1; D might be TRBD1 (6 bases). Germline CDR1 MDHEN, CDR2 SYDVKM. The CDR3 has 14 residues. Trimming pared 4 bases from V and 3 bases from J, leaving 10 bases between. The CDR3 reads CASSSWTDYNEQFF. As DNA, the CDR3 is TGTGCCAGCAGTTCCTGGACAGACTACAATGAGCAGTTCTTC.

V usage is TRBV2 and J usage is TRBJ1-5; D uncertain. The CDR3 is 13 amino acids. Germline V lookup: CDR1 SNHLY, CDR2 FYNNEI. Trimming cost V 5 bases and J 5 bases, with 10 bases left between them. The CDR3 nucleotides are TGTGCCAGCAGTTTCCAAGCTGATCAGCCCCAGCATTTT. Amino acids: CASSFQADQPQHF.

A few counts support this clone. V and J are TRBV6-2 or TRBV6-3 and TRBJ2-5; 10 bases agree with TRBD2. The CDR3 has 15 amino acids. With V trimmed by 4 bases and J by 5 bases, 7 bases remained unmatched. Looked up from germline, CDR1 is MNHEY and CDR2 is SVGEGT. The DNA of the CDR3 is TGTGCCAGCAGTTCCCTAGCGGGAGTCGGGGAGACCCAGTACTTC. Protein product: CASSSLAGVGETQYF.

The chain has TRBV3-1 (or the pseudogene TRBV3-2) and TRBJ1-1; D is unresolved. The CDR3 has 13 residues. The germline V gene encodes CDR1 LGHDT and CDR2 YNNKEL (reference sequence). Trimming shortened V by 1 base and J by 10 bases, and 13 bases separated the two germline ends. The CDR3 loop is CASSQGLSRGAFF. The CDR3 DNA is TGTGCCAGCAGCCAAGGACTGTCGCGTGGAGCTTTCTTT.

This sequence joins TRBV15 and TRBJ2-7; 11 bases fit TRBD2. The CDR3 is 16 amino acids. Germline V gene sequence: CDR1 LNHNV, CDR2 YYDKDF (reference sequence). V gave up 0 bases and J gave up 7 bases; unmatched junction bases: 8. The CDR3 reads CATSRDLLAGVGEQYF. The CDR3 DNA sequence: TGTGCCACCAGCAGAGATCTACTAGCGGGAGTGGGGGAGCAGTACTTC.

The chain carries TRBV3-1 (or the pseudogene TRBV3-2) and TRBJ1-3; D gene unclear. Trimming removed 4 bases from V and 5 bases from J, with 6 bases in between. The CDR3 is 12 amino acids. In germline, CDR1 is LGHDT, CDR2 YNNKEL (reference sequence). The CDR3 here is CASSRGRNTIYF. As DNA, the CDR3 is TGTGCCAGCAGCCGAGGAAGAAACACCATATATTTT.

The rearrangement joins TRBV6-1 to TRBJ2-5; possibly TRBD1 for D (6 bases). With 1 base removed from V and 5 bases from J, the gap between germline ends came to 11 bases. This CDR3 comprises 14 residues. Germline V gene lookup returns CDR1 MNHNS and CDR2 SASEGT. The CDR3 DNA sequence: TGTGCCAGCAGTGAAGACAGGGTGTTGGAGACCCAGTACTTC. It encodes CASSEDRVLETQYF.

The rearrangement joins TRBV27 to TRBJ1-4; 7 nucleotides align to TRBD1. The ends lost 6 bases at V and 4 bases at J; junction bases unmatched: 8. Per the germline V gene, CDR1 is MNHEY and CDR2 is SMNVEV (reference sequence). This CDR3 has 15 residues. Written as DNA, the CDR3 is TGTGCCAGCAGCCCGGGACAGAGATTTAATGAAAAACTGTTTTTT. Its translation: CASSPGQRFNEKLFF.

The CDR3 reads CASSIVKESYGYTF. The DNA for the CDR3 is TGTGCCAGTAGTATAGTAAAAGAGAGCTATGGCTACACCTTC. The V call is TRBV19, the J call TRBJ1-2; D remains ambiguous. V was pared by 1 base and J by 4 bases, with 10 bases between. The CDR3 totals 14 residues. The germline V gene has CDR1 LNHDA and CDR2 SQIVND (reference sequence).